Shown below are 24 T cell receptor beta chains from a single sample sequenced in a study of T cell responses to AZD1222 COVID-19 vaccine. Here immunoSEQ multiplex PCR was the method, and the copy in TCRdb shows in-frame clones only, minus some. The repertoire holds about 130,000 clones, 85% to 95% seen once, with 0.9% to 0.95% in the top ten. The input for sequencing was peripheral blood, taken on day 0 of AZD1222 vaccination. These receptors all come from an adult in good health.

CDR3 nucleotide sequence: TGTGCCAGCAGCTCCGGACAGAATAATGAAAAACTGTTTTTT. Translated, it gives CASSSGQNNEKLFF. The chain has TRBV7-9 and TRBJ1-4; possibly TRBD1 for D (6 bases). The V gene lost 4 bases and the J gene lost 4 bases, with 10 bases spanning the gap. CDR1 is SEHNR, CDR2 FQNEAQ, per germline (reference sequence). CDR3 size: 14 residues.

The chain links TRBV6-1 to TRBJ1-2, with D possibly TRBD1 on 6 matching bases. The CDR3 has 15 residues. Per germline, CDR1 MNHNS and CDR2 SASEGT. Trimming took off 2 bases at V and 5 bases at J, with 15 bases between the two ends. This chain's CDR3 is CASSERGARRYGYTF. The CDR3 bases are TGTGCCAGCAGTGAACGGGGGGCTCGTAGGTATGGCTACACCTTC.

V gene TRBV7-6 combines with J gene TRBJ1-2; the D gene is possibly TRBD1 (5 bases). Germline assignment: CDR1 SGHVS and CDR2 FNYEAQ. CDR3 length: 15 residues. Trimming took 3 bases from V and 4 from J, leaving 15 bases between them. The CDR3 region is CASSLGSRGRYGYTF. The CDR3 nucleotides are TGTGCCAGCAGCTTGGGCTCTCGGGGCCGCTATGGCTACACCTTC.

This chain connects TRBV5-1 to TRBJ1-2, with D unclear. V dropped 7 bases and J dropped 7 bases, with 11 bases sitting between them. The V gene's germline CDR1 is SGHRS and CDR2 YFSETQ. This CDR3 region has 11 residues. The CDR3 region is CASGSPGGYTF. Here the CDR3 DNA reads TGCGCCAGCGGGTCCCCGGGTGGCTACACCTTC.

This chain links TRBV29-1 with TRBJ2-7; D unclear. V lost 2 bases and J lost 6, with 11 bases in between. Per germline, CDR1 SQVTM and CDR2 ANQGSEA. CDR3 length: 12 residues. CDR3 in amino acids: CSVETPSSEQYF. CDR3 bases: TGCAGCGTTGAAACGCCTAGTAGCGAGCAGTACTTC.

The chain carries TRBV9 and TRBJ1-2; no reliable D call. The germline V gene has CDR1 SGDLS and CDR2 YYNGEE. The CDR3 has 15 amino acids. The germline V and J ends were trimmed by 1 base and 2 bases, with 12 bases remaining between them. CDR3 DNA sequence: TGTGCCAGCAGCGTAAGTGAGGGCACCAACTATGGCTACACCTTC. It encodes CASSVSEGTNYGYTF.

V is TRBV6-5 and J is TRBJ1-2, with D maybe TRBD1 (6 bases). Between the trimmed V and J ends, which lost 0 bases and 4 bases, there was a span of 9 bases. Per germline, CDR1 MNHEY and CDR2 SVGAGI. The CDR3 is 14 residues long. The DNA of the CDR3 is TGTGCCAGCAGTTACTCCGGGACAACCTATGGCTACACCTTC. This encodes CASSYSGTTYGYTF.

The V gene is TRBV30, the J gene TRBJ2-5; 11 bases align to TRBD1. The CDR3 length is 14 residues. V shed 2 bases and J 5 bases; nucleotides not matched to a gene: 4. CDR1 is GTSNPN, CDR2 SVGIG, per germline (reference sequence). The CDR3 sequence is CAWSTGQGVETQYF. The CDR3 region has the DNA TGTGCCTGGAGTACGGGACAGGGGGTCGAGACCCAGTACTTC.

The rearrangement joins TRBV11-1 to TRBJ2-3; perhaps TRBD2 as D (7 bases). Trimming removed 1 base from V and 2 bases from J, with 13 bases in between. There are 16 residues in the CDR3. CDR1 and CDR2 (germline): SGHAT, FQDESV (reference sequence). The CDR3 sequence: CASSLGTGGFTDTQYF. CDR3 DNA sequence: TGTGCCAGCAGCTTAGGGACGGGGGGCTTCACAGATACGCAGTATTTT.

This chain joins TRBV30 and TRBJ1-2; no clear D. V shed 1 base and J shed 4 bases, with 4 bases lying between them. Germline CDR1 GTSNPN, CDR2 SVGIG (reference sequence). There are 11 residues in the CDR3. In DNA, the CDR3 is TGTGCCTGGAGTGGCAGCTATGGCTACACCTTC. As protein: CAWSGSYGYTF.

CDR3 residues: CSGDRYEQYF. CDR3 nucleotides: TGCAGCGGGGACAGATACGAGCAGTACTTC. The chain carries TRBV20-1 and TRBJ2-7, with 7 bases matching TRBD1. Germline V gene lookup returns CDR1 DFQATT and CDR2 SNEGSKA (reference sequence). CDR3 size: 10 residues.

On this clone: The sample carries other DNA sequences with the same CDR3. The gene calls are TRBV11-2 and TRBJ1-1; D is ambiguous. The germline CDR1 and CDR2 sequences are SGHAT and FQNNGV. V was shortened by 0 bases and J by 2 bases, with 4 bases between the two germline ends. The CDR3 length is 13 residues. The CDR3 loop reads CASSLEGNTEAFF. CDR3 DNA sequence: TGTGCCAGCAGCTTAGAAGGAAACACTGAAGCTTTCTTT.

The genes are TRBV5-1 and TRBJ2-3, with 8 bases matching TRBD2. This CDR3 spans 13 amino acids. Losses at the gene ends were 5 bases for V and 10 bases for J; bases not matched to a gene: 9. Germline CDR1 SGHRS, CDR2 YFSETQ. The CDR3 here is CASSNGGASPQYF. In DNA form, the CDR3 reads TGCGCCAGCAGTAACGGGGGGGCGTCGCCGCAGTATTTT.

This sequence joins TRBV2 and TRBJ1-2; maybe TRBD1 (5 bases). There are 16 residues in the CDR3. Per the germline V gene, CDR1 is SNHLY and CDR2 is FYNNEI. V gave up 3 bases and J gave up 8 bases, with 22 bases separating them. The CDR3 bases are TGTGCCAGCAGTGACACTAGGGGAGACAGCAAAGGGGGCTACACCTTC. Amino acids: CASSDTRGDSKGGYTF.

This clone was counted only a few times. This sequence joins TRBV7-9 and TRBJ1-1, with D tentatively TRBD1 (5 bases). Germline V CDR1 and CDR2: SEHNR, FQNEAQ (reference sequence). This CDR3 has 13 residues. V lost 0 bases and J 12 bases, leaving 14 bases between the germline ends. CDR3 amino acids: CASSLAEGTITFF. The CDR3 DNA reads TGTGCCAGCAGCTTAGCGGAGGGGACGATAACTTTCTTT.

The rearrangement uses TRBV6-5 and TRBJ1-1; D gene uncertain. The CDR3 totals 12 residues. V dropped 2 bases and J dropped 11 bases, with 12 bases sitting between them. CDR1 and CDR2 from the germline V gene are MNHEY and SVGAGI. In DNA, the CDR3 is TGTGCCAGCAGTTACGGTACTCGGCGTGCTTTCTTT. This gives the protein CASSYGTRRAFF.

The rearrangement joins TRBV3-1 (or the pseudogene TRBV3-2) to TRBJ1-1; tentative D call: TRBD1 (5 bases). The CDR3 is 13 residues long. Germline CDR1 is LGHDT and CDR2 is YNNKEL (reference sequence). Trimming pared 5 bases from V and 1 base from J, leaving 8 bases between. CDR3 DNA sequence: TGTGCCAGCAGCTTTAGGGGGAACACTGAAGCTTTCTTT. Translation gives CASSFRGNTEAFF.

Notes on this clone: Mismatch with germline at one junction end may stem from a read error. The V gene is TRBV7-3, the J gene TRBJ2-7; D gene uncertain. The CDR3 is 12 residues long. Germline CDR1 is SGHTA and CDR2 is FQGTGA. In DNA, the CDR3 is TGTACCAGCAGCTTACTGAATTACGAGCAGTACTTC. Its protein is CTSSLLNYEQYF.

The CDR3 DNA reads as TGTGCCTGGAGTCAAGCTATCCGGGAAAAACTGTTTTTT. Translation: CAWSQAIREKLFF. This rearrangement joins TRBV30 to TRBJ1-4; D not resolved. The germline CDR1 and CDR2 sequences are GTSNPN and SVGIG (reference sequence). The CDR3 has 13 amino acids. V was shortened by 2 bases and J by 8 bases, with 12 bases between the two germline ends.

J is TRBJ1-1 and V is TRBV18; 9 nucleotides line up with TRBD1. The germline gives CDR1 KGHSH, CDR2 LQKENI. The CDR3 has 13 amino acids. With V trimmed by 2 bases and J by 8 bases, 3 bases remained unmatched. The CDR3 DNA reads TGTGCCAGCTCACCAGGGGGGACAGGGGAAGCTTTCTTT. Protein sequence: CASSPGGTGEAFF. Complete variable domain (other parts from reference TRBV18 and TRBJ1-1): NAGVMQNPRHLVRRRGQEARLRCSPMKGHSHVYWYRQLPEEGLKFMVYLQKENIIDESGMPKERFSAEFPKEGPSILRIQQVVRGDSAAYFCASSPGGTGEAFFGQGTRLTVV.

The V and J genes are TRBV7-8 and TRBJ2-7; D uncertain. CDR3 length: 17 amino acids. V was clipped by 1 base and J by 2 bases, with 18 bases between them. Germline V gene lookup returns CDR1 SGHVS and CDR2 FQNEAQ. The CDR3 spells CASSLEYKGHRPYEQYF. The CDR3 DNA is TGTGCCAGCAGCTTAGAATATAAAGGGCATCGACCCTACGAGCAGTACTTC.

This chain links TRBV5-4 with TRBJ1-2; D unclear. The CDR3 length is 15 residues. Germline lookup yields CDR1 SGHNT and CDR2 YYREEE (reference sequence). Trimming left V 4 bases short and J 0 bases short, with 13 bases between. CDR3 residues: CASSTPDGSNYGYTF. The CDR3 coding sequence is TGTGCCAGCAGCACCCCGGACGGTTCTAACTATGGCTACACCTTC.

This rearrangement joins TRBV6-5 to TRBJ1-2, with TRBD1 as a possible D gene (5 bases). The CDR3 extends over 13 amino acids. Trimming shortened V by 2 bases and J by 8 bases, and 12 bases separated the two germline ends. The germline V gene encodes CDR1 MNHEY and CDR2 SVGAGI. As DNA, the CDR3 is TGTGCCAGCAGTTACCACGGGGGGTACGGCTACACCTTC. Translated, it gives CASSYHGGYGYTF.

As DNA, the CDR3 is TGTGCCAGCACAAGGGCAGGAGCTTATAATTCACCCCTCCACTTT. Translation gives CASTRAGAYNSPLHF. The chain links TRBV6-5 to TRBJ1-6; D not certain. Trimming cost V 7 bases and J 4 bases, with 14 bases left between them. Germline values: CDR1 MNHEY, CDR2 SVGAGI. The CDR3 length is 15 residues.